This TCR beta chain was found in a study of molecular identifiers for immune sequencing clone quantification. Study-wide context: With replicates, the RNA of around 20,000 or 100,000 naive CD8 cells was split five ways and four were sequenced.

Preparation methods for the bulk TCR libraries were those previously described, with listed TCR primers. TCRdb analysed the PCR reads with MiXCR anew, one entry per CDR3 protein. The sample holds about 10,000 distinct CDR3 sequences, about 20% seen once. Findings and limits, study-wide: Barcode-sharing identical TCR molecules could underestimate highly expanded clone sizes.

This clonotype was counted only a few times. Its antigen remains unidentified. CDR1 SEHNR and CDR2 FQNEAQ come from the germline V gene (reference sequence). V lost 3 bases, J lost 7 bases, and 10 bases lay in between. The CDR3 runs 12 residues. Specimen: naive CD8+ T cells from blood, with Jurkat cell RNA spiked in. The subset denotes: FACS-sorted CD8+CD4-CCR7+CD45RA+ naive T cells. This sequence joins TRBV7-9 and TRBJ2-7; D remains unclear. This clonotype was obtained from a human donor in good health. Some libraries in this study had Jurkat cell RNA spiked in. This CDR3 reads CASSFSFPEQYF. In nucleotides, the CDR3 is TGTGCCAGCAGCTTTTCGTTCCCTGAGCAGTACTTC.